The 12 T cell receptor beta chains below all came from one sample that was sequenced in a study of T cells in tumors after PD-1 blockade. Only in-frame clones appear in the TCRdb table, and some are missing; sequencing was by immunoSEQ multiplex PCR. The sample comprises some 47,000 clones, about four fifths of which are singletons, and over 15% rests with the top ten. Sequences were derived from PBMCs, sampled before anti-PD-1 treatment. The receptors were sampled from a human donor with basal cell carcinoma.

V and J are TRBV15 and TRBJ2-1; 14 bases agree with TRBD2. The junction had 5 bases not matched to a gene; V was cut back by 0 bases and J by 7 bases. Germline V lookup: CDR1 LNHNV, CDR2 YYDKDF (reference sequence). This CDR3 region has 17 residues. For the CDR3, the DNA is TGTGCCACCAGCAGAGAGGGGACTAGCGGGAGTAGGAATGAGCAGTTCTTC. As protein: CATSREGTSGSRNEQFF.

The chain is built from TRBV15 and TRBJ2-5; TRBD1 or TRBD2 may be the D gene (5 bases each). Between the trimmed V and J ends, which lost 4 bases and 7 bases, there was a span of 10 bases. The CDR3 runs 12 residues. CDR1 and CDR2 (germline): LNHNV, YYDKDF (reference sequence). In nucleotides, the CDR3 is TGTGCCACCAGCATCGGGGCCGGGACCCAGTACTTC. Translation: CATSIGAGTQYF.

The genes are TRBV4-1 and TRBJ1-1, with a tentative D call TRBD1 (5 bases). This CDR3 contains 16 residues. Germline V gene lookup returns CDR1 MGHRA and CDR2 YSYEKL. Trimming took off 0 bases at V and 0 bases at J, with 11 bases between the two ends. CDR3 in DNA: TGCGCCAGCAGCCAAGAATCGGGGGTAATGAACACTGAAGCTTTCTTT. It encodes CASSQESGVMNTEAFF.

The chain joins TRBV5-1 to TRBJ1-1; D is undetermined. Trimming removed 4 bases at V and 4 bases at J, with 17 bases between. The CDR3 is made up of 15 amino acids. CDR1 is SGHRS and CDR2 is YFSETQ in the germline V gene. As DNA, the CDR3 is TGCGCCAGCAGCCCTACCGGTATTTTGGGCACTGAAGCTTTCTTT. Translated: CASSPTGILGTEAFF.

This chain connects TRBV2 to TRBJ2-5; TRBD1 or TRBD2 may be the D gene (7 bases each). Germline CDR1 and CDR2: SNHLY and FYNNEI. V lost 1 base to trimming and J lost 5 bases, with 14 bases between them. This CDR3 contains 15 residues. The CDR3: CASSEVRGRGETQYF. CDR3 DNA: TGTGCCAGCAGTGAAGTGAGGGGGCGGGGGGAGACCCAGTACTTC.

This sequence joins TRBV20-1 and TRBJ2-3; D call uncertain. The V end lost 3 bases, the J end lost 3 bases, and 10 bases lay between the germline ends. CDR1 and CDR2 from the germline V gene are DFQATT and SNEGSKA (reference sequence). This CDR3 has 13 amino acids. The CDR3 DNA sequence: TGCAGTGCTAGTCTTCTTTTAACAGATACGCAGTATTTT. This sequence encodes CSASLLLTDTQYF.

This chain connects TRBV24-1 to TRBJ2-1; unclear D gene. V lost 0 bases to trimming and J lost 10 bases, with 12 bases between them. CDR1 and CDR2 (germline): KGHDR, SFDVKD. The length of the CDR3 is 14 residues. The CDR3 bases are TGTGCCACCAGTGATTTGTCTCAGGCATCCGAGCAGTTCTTC. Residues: CATSDLSQASEQFF.

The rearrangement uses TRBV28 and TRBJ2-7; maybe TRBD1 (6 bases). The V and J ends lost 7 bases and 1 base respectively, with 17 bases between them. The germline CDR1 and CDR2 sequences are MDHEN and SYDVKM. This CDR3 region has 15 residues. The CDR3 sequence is CASTLGQGLSYEQYF. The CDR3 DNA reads TGTGCCAGCACTCTGGGGCAGGGGCTATCCTACGAGCAGTACTTC.

Here the CDR3 DNA reads TGCGCCAGCAGCTTTGACAATGAGCAGTTCTTC. Translating it yields CASSFDNEQFF. This chain uses TRBV5-1 with TRBJ2-1; D uncertain. The CDR3 totals 11 residues. In germline, CDR1 is SGHRS, CDR2 YFSETQ. V gave up 2 bases and J gave up 5 bases, with 2 bases separating them.

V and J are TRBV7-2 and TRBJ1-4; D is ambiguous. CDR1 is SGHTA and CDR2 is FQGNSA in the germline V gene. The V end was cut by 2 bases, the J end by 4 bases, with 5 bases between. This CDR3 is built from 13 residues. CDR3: CASSLTYNEKLFF. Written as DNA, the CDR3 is TGTGCCAGCAGCTTAACCTATAATGAAAAACTGTTTTTT.

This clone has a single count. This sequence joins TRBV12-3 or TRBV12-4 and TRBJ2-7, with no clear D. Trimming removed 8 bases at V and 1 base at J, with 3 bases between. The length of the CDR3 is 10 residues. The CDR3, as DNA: TGTGCCAGCGGTTCCTACGAGCAGTACTTC. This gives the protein CASGSYEQYF.

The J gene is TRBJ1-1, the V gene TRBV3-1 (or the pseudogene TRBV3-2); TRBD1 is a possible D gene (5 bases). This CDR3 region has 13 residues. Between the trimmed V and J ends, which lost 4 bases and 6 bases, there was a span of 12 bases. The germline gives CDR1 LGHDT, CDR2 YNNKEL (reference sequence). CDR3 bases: TGTGCCAGCAGCCGCGACAGAATCGCTGAAGCTTTCTTT. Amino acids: CASSRDRIAEAFF.